The T cell receptor (beta chain) described here comes from a study of beta chain features in type 1 diabetes. This clone was seen only a few times. Using CD45RO/CCR7/CD25/CD127/CD95/CD27, CD4+ naive, central memory, regulatory and stem cell-like memory cells were sorted. Purity exceeded 95% in all sorted populations. The V gene's germline CDR1 is KGHSH and CDR2 LQKENI. This CDR3 has 13 residues. Trimming shortened V by 3 bases and J by 8 bases, and 11 bases separated the two germline ends. Expressed TCRB transcripts were sequenced after all isolated RNA was converted to cDNA. Method: immunoSEQ multiplex PCR; TCRdb's copy keeps in-frame clones and lacks some. The sample carries under 300,000 clones, 8% recorded once.

The sequencing sample was made of central memory CD4+ T cells from blood. V is TRBV18 and J is TRBJ2-1; a possible D gene is TRBD2 (6 bases). This sequence was found in a woman under 30 in good health. The CDR3 spells CASSPWREDEQFF. CDR3 nucleotides: TGTGCCAGCTCACCGTGGAGGGAAGATGAGCAGTTCTTC.